The rows below give T cell receptor beta chains drawn from one sample of a study of blood T cells in healthy people across ages. TCRdb processed the 5' RACE reads anew with MiXCR; each CDR3 protein has one entry. The sample lists 1.8 million or so distinct CDR3 sequences, about two fifths seen once, with 20% to 25% in the top ten. Specimen: blood. Receptor source: a human donor in good health. The CDR3 runs from the conserved cysteine through the conserved F or W. Each record gives: J gene, V gene, D gene, clone size, CDR3 DNA, CDR3 protein. The D gene is left open where the match is weak. Clone size appears in some rows only: once, few, many, or a class for an expanded clone.

TRBJ1-1,TRBV4-2,NA,few,TGTGCCAGCAGCCAAGCGGTAGGGGGTAACACTGGAGCTTTCTTT,CASSQAVGGNTGAFF
TRBJ1-6,TRBV27,TRBD1,once,TGTGCCAGCTCGCCAGGGGGGCTTAGTTCACCCCTCCACTTT,CASSPGGLSSPLHF
TRBJ1-2,TRBV12-3/TRBV12-4,NA,many,TGTGCCAGCAGTTTAAGTCCAGGGAACTATGGCTACACCTTC,CASSLSPGNYGYTF
TRBJ2-7,TRBV7-2,NA,NA,TGTGCCAGCAGCTCGAGCTTATGGGACGACCGTTACGAGCAGTACTTC,CASSSSLWDDRYEQYF
TRBJ2-2,TRBV11-2,NA,NA,TGTGCCAGCAGCTTAGGAGACATCACCGGGGAGCTGTTTTTT,CASSLGDITGELFF
TRBJ2-4,TRBV7-2,TRBD1,NA,TGTGCCAGCAGCTTGAGACAGGGAGTCGGCATTCAGTACTTC,CASSLRQGVGIQYF
TRBJ2-5,TRBV7-2,NA,NA,TGTGCCAGCAGCTTGAACAGGGACCAGGAGGAGTACTTC,CASSLNRDQEEYF
TRBJ1-1,TRBV14,NA,few,TGTGCCAGCCACGGTTGGTTGGACCGCTCGGTAGCTTTCTTT,CASHGWLDRSVAFF
TRBJ1-4,TRBV6-5,NA,NA,TGTGCCAGCAGTCGGACAGTTCGAAATGAAAAACTGTTTTTT,CASSRTVRNEKLFF
TRBJ1-1,TRBV29-1,NA,NA,TGCAGCGTTCTCCAGGAAGGGACTGAAGCTTTCTTT,CSVLQEGTEAFF
TRBJ2-1,TRBV27,NA,NA,TGTGCCAGCAGTTCCCCAGGGCCCTACAATGAGCAGTTCTTC,CASSSPGPYNEQFF
TRBJ1-5,TRBV28,NA,few,TGTGCCAGCAGCTACGACAGGCCCCAGCATTTT,CASSYDRPQHF
TRBJ2-5,TRBV12-3/TRBV12-4,NA,NA,TGTGCCAGCAGTTTCATGCGTGGAGAGACCCAGTACTTC,CASSFMRGETQYF
TRBJ2-3,TRBV7-2,NA,NA,TGTGCCAGCAGCACCGACAGGTTATCTAGCACAGATACGCGGTATTTT,CASSTDRLSSTDTRYF
TRBJ1-5,TRBV5-5,TRBD1,few,TGTGCCAGTAGCTTGGAGACAGGGGACCCGGGGAAGCCCCAGCATTTT,CASSLETGDPGKPQHF
TRBJ1-2,TRBV6-6,NA,NA,TGTGCCAGCAGATATGGGGACGGGATGAACTATGGCTACACCTTC,CASRYGDGMNYGYTF
TRBJ2-4,TRBV29-1,NA,many,TGCAGCGTTGAGAACCTTTTGGCCAAAAACATTCAGTACTTC,CSVENLLAKNIQYF
TRBJ2-1,TRBV3-1,TRBD2,NA,TGTGCCAGCAGCCAGGGACTAGCGGGGGCCTACGAGCAGAACTTC,CASSQGLAGAYEQNF
TRBJ2-1,TRBV20-1,NA,NA,TGCAGTGCTAGATGGGGGGGCGACTACAATGAGCAGTTCTTC,CSARWGGDYNEQFF
TRBJ2-1,TRBV4-1,TRBD2,few,TGCGCCAGCAGCCCCCGTTACGGGGGGGGCTACAATGAGCAGTTCTTC,CASSPRYGGGYNEQFF
TRBJ1-5,TRBV20-1,TRBD1,once,TGCAGTGCTATGGGACAGCTTACCCGAGGAGGCAATCAGCCCCAGCATTTT,CSAMGQLTRGGNQPQHF
TRBJ1-5,TRBV12-3/TRBV12-4,NA,NA,TGTGCCAGCCGACAGTTCGGTCAGCCCCAGCATTTT,CASRQFGQPQHF
TRBJ2-5,TRBV7-9,NA,NA,TGTGCCAGCAGCCTATTGTATTGGGAGGATGAAGGGACCCAGTACTTC,CASSLLYWEDEGTQYF
TRBJ1-6,TRBV25-1,TRBD1,few,TGTGCCAGCAGTGAATCATTCGGGACAGTTGATTCACCCCTCCACTTT,CASSESFGTVDSPLHF
TRBJ1-1,TRBV20-1,NA,NA,TGCAGTGCTAGGTCCCCCCTGGGCGTCACTGAAGCTTTCTTT,CSARSPLGVTEAFF
TRBJ2-1,TRBV11-2,NA,NA,TGTGCCGGCAGCCCGGGGGTGTACAATGAGCAGTTCTTC,CAGSPGVYNEQFF
TRBJ2-3,TRBV5-1,TRBD1,NA,TGCGCCAGCAGCTTGTGGGGGCTCGGGACAGGAACCACAGATACGCAGTATTTT,CASSLWGLGTGTTDTQYF
TRBJ2-1,TRBV7-8,NA,NA,TGTGCCAGCAGCTCCCGGGCGGGGACCTACAATGAGCAGTTCTTC,CASSSRAGTYNEQFF
TRBJ1-1,TRBV10-3,TRBD1,few,TGTGCCATCAACCCCGGGACAGAAAACACTGAAGCTTTCTTT,CAINPGTENTEAFF
TRBJ2-6,TRBV12-3/TRBV12-4,TRBD1,NA,TGTGCCACTACAGGGGTGTTTGATTCTGGGGCCAACGTCCTGACTTTC,CATTGVFDSGANVLTF
TRBJ1-5,TRBV3-1,NA,NA,TGTGCCAGCAGCCTCCGGGCCCTCAATCAGCCCCAGCATTTT,CASSLRALNQPQHF
TRBJ1-2,TRBV9,NA,NA,TGTGCCAGCGGCGTTGACGGTAACTATGGCTACACCTTC,CASGVDGNYGYTF
TRBJ1-1,TRBV4-1,NA,few,TGCGCCAGCAGCCATTGGCATAACACTGAAGCTTTCTTT,CASSHWHNTEAFF
TRBJ1-1,TRBV19,TRBD1,few,TGTGCCAGTAGCCTGGGACAGGGGGTTGAAGCTTTCTTT,CASSLGQGVEAFF
TRBJ2-4,TRBV20-1,NA,few,TGCAGTCCCCGGAACAGGGAGAACATTCAGTACTTC,CSPRNRENIQYF
TRBJ1-1,TRBV20-1,NA,NA,TGCAGTGCTAGAGATCTGCGACAGCCGAACACTGAAGCTTTCTTT,CSARDLRQPNTEAFF
TRBJ2-7,TRBV6-4,NA,NA,TGTGCCAGCAGTGACTCGGCCAGGGGCGAGCAGTACTTC,CASSDSARGEQYF
TRBJ2-7,TRBV27,NA,NA,TGTGCCAGCAGTTTAAAGTTTAATTTTGTGAGGTACGAGCAGTACTTC,CASSLKFNFVRYEQYF
TRBJ2-5,TRBV25-1,TRBD1,many,TGTGCCAGCAGTGAACAGGGGGCGGGGGAGACCCAGTACTTC,CASSEQGAGETQYF
TRBJ2-7,TRBV7-8,TRBD1,NA,TGTGCCAGCAGCTTAACGCTTGGACAGGGCCACGAGCAGTACTTC,CASSLTLGQGHEQYF
TRBJ2-2,TRBV12-3/TRBV12-4,TRBD1,NA,TGTGCCAGCAGTTTAGACAGGGGGTATACCGGGGAGCTGTTTTTT,CASSLDRGYTGELFF
TRBJ2-1,TRBV6-5,NA,NA,TGTGCCAGCAGCCAGGACGGATCGAGCTCCCACAATGAGCAGTTCTTC,CASSQDGSSSHNEQFF
TRBJ1-5,TRBV12-3/TRBV12-4,NA,NA,TGTGCCAGCAGCACGCGGTCGGGGGAAGGCACCCAGCATTTT,CASSTRSGEGTQHF
TRBJ1-6,TRBV6-5,NA,few,TGTGCCAGCAGTTCCCCGCTGGGGGGTTCTTCACCCCTCCACTTT,CASSSPLGGSSPLHF
TRBJ1-4,TRBV5-1,NA,once,TGCGCCAGCAGCTCGGACAGCAATGAAAAACTGTTTTTT,CASSSDSNEKLFF
TRBJ2-7,TRBV5-1,NA,NA,TGCGCCAGCAGCACGGGGGAGGCATTCCCCTACGAGCAGTACTTC,CASSTGEAFPYEQYF
TRBJ1-5,TRBV19,NA,NA,TGTGCCAGTAGGACAGGAGTATATAGCAATCAGCCCCAGCAGTTT,CASRTGVYSNQPQQF
TRBJ1-2,TRBV6-1,TRBD1,NA,TGTGCCAGCAGGATTATCACAGGGGACGGGCGTGGGATCTATGGCTACACCTTC,CASRIITGDGRGIYGYTF
TRBJ2-1,TRBV12-3/TRBV12-4,NA,many,TGTGCCAGCAGCGCACAGGTATACAATGAGCAGTTCTTC,CASSAQVYNEQFF
TRBJ1-5,TRBV5-6,NA,NA,TGTGCCAGCAGCTCCGGACGGTCCAAGCCCCAGCATTTT,CASSSGRSKPQHF
TRBJ1-2,TRBV29-1,NA,NA,TGCAGCGTTGAAGTTTCAGATTCTGAGGGGTATGGCTACACCTTC,CSVEVSDSEGYGYTF
TRBJ2-1,TRBV7-9,NA,few,TGTGCCAGCCCCCGGACGTCCGGACAGCTTTACAATGAGCAGTTCTTC,CASPRTSGQLYNEQFF
TRBJ2-4,TRBV2,NA,few,TGTGCCAGCAGTGAACAAGAGAGGGGGGAGCAGTACTTC,CASSEQERGEQYF